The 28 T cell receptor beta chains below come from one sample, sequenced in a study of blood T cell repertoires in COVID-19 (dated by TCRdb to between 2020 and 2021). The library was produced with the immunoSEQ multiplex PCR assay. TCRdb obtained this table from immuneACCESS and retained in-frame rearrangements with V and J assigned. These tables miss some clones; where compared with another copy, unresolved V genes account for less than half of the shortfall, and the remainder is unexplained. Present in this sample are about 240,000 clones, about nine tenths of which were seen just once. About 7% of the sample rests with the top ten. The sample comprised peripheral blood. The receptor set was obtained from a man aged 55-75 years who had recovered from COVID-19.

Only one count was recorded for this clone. The CDR3 DNA is TGTGCCAGCAGCCGCGGACAGGGGATAGGGGATAGCAATCAGCCCCAGCATTTT. Amino acids: CASSRGQGIGDSNQPQHF. J is TRBJ1-5 and V is TRBV7-6; 9 bases map to TRBD1. Germline V gives CDR1 SGHVS, CDR2 FNYEAQ. The CDR3 sequence is 18 residues long. Trimming at V came to 5 bases and at J to 0 bases, leaving 11 bases not matched to a gene. The complete variable domain, with remaining parts taken from reference TRBV7-6 and TRBJ1-5, reads GAGVSQSPRYKVTKRGQDVALRCDPISGHVSLYWYRQALGQGPEFLTYFNYEAQQDKSGLPNDRFSAERPEGSISTLTIQRTEQRDSAMYRCASSRGQGIGDSNQPQHFGDGTRLSIL.

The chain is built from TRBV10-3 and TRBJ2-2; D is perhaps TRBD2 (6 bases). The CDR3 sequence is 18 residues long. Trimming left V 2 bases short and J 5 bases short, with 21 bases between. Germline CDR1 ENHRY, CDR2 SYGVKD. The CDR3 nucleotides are TGTGCCATCAGTGAGCGTTCGCCGGCCCACCGGGGGACCGGGGAGCTGTTTTTT. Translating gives CAISERSPAHRGTGELFF.

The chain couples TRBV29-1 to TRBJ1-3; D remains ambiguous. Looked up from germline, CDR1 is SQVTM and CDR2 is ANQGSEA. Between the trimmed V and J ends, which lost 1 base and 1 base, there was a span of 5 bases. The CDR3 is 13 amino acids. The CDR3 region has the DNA TGCAGCGTTGAAGCGGGATCTGGAAACACCATATATTTT. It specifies CSVEAGSGNTIYF.

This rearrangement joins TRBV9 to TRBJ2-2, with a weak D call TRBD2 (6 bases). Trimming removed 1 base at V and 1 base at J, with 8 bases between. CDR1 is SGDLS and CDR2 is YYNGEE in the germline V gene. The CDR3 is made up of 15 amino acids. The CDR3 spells CASSVRRGNTGELFF. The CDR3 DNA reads TGTGCCAGCAGCGTACGGCGGGGGAACACCGGGGAGCTGTTTTTT.

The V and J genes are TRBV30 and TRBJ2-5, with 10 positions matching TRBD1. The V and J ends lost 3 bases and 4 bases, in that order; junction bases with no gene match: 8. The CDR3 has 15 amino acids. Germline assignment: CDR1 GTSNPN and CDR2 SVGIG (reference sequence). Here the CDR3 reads CAWRSGTGAAETQYF. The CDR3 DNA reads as TGTGCCTGGAGATCCGGGACAGGGGCTGCAGAGACCCAGTACTTC.

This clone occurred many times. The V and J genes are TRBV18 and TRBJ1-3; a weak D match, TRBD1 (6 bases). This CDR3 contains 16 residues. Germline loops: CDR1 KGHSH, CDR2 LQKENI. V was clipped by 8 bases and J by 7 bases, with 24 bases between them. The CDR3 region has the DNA TGTGCCAGCGCGCCCGCGGCCGGACAGAGTAGCAACACCATATATTTT. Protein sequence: CASAPAAGQSSNTIYF.

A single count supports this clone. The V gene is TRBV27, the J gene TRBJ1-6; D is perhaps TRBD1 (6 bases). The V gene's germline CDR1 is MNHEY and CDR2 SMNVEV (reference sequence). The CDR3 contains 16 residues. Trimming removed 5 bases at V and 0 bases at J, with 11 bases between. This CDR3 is CASSQTGSSYNSPLHF. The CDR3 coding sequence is TGTGCCAGCAGTCAGACAGGCAGCTCCTATAATTCACCCCTCCACTTT.

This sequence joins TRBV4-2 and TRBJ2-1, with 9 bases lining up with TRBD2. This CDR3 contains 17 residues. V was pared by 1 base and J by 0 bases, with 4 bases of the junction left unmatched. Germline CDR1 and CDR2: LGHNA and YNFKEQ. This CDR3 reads CASSQGTSESSYNEQFF. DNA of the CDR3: TGTGCCAGCAGCCAAGGGACTAGCGAAAGCTCCTACAATGAGCAGTTCTTC.

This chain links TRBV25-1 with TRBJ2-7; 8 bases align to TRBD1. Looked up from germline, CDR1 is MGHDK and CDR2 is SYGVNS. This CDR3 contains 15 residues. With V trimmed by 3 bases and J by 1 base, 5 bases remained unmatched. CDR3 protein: CASSERQGRSYEQYF. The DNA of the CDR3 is TGTGCCAGCAGTGAGCGACAGGGGAGGTCCTACGAGCAGTACTTC.

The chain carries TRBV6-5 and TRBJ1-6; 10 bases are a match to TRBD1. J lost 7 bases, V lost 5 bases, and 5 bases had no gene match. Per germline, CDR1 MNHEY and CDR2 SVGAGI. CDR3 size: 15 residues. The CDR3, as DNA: TGTGCCAGCAGTACTACGGGACAGGGGAATTCACCCCTCCACTTT. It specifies CASSTTGQGNSPLHF.

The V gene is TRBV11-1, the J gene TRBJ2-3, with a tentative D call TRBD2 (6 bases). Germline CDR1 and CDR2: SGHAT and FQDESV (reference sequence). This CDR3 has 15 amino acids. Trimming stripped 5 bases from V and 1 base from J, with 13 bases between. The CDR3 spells CASSRRGGGTDTQYF. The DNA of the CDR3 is TGTGCCAGCAGCCGGAGGGGCGGGGGCACAGATACGCAGTATTTT. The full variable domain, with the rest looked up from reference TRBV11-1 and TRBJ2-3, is EAEVAQSPRYKITEKSQAVAFWCDPISGHATLYWYRQILGQGPELLVQFQDESVVDDSQLPKDRFSAERLKGVDSTLKIQPAELGDSAMYLCASSRRGGGTDTQYFGPGTRLTVL.

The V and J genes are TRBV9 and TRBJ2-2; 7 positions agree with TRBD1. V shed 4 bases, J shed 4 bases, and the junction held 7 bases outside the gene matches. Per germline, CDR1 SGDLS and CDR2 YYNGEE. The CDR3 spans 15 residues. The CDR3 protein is CASSPRTGITGELFF. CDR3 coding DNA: TGTGCCAGCAGCCCGCGGACAGGTATCACCGGGGAGCTGTTTTTT.

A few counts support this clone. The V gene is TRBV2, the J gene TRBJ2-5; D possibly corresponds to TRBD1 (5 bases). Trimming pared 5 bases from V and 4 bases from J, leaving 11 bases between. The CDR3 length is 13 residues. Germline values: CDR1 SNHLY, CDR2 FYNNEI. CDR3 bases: TGTGCCAGCAGTAGGCGACAGACAGAGACCCAGTACTTC. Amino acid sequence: CASSRRQTETQYF.

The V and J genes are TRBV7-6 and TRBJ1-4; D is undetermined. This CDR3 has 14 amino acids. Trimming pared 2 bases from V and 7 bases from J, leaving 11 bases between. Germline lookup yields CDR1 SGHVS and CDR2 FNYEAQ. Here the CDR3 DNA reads TGTGCCAGCAGCTTAATGGAGGGCCGTGAAAAACTGTTTTTT. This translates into CASSLMEGREKLFF.

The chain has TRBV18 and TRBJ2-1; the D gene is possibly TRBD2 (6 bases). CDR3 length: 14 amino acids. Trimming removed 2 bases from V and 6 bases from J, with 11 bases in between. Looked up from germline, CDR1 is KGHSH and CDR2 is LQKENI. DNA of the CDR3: TGTGCCAGCTCACCAATCCTAGCGTTCAATGAGCAGTTCTTC. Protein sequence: CASSPILAFNEQFF. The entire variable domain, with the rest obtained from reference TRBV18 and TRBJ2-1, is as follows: NAGVMQNPRHLVRRRGQEARLRCSPMKGHSHVYWYRQLPEEGLKFMVYLQKENIIDESGMPKERFSAEFPKEGPSILRIQQVVRGDSAAYFCASSPILAFNEQFFGPGTRLTVL.

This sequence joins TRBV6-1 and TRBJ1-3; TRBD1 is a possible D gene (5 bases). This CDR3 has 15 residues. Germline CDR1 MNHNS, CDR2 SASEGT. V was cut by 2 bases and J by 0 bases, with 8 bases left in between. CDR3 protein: CASSETGLSGNTIYF. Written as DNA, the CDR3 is TGTGCCAGCAGTGAAACAGGCCTCTCTGGAAACACCATATATTTT.

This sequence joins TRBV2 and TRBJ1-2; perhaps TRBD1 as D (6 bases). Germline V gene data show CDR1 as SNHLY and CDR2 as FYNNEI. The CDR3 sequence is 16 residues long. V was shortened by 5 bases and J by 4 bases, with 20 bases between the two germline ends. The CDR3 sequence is CASSIGYRGAGYGYTF. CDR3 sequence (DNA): TGTGCCAGCAGTATAGGCTATCGGGGGGCTGGCTATGGCTACACCTTC.

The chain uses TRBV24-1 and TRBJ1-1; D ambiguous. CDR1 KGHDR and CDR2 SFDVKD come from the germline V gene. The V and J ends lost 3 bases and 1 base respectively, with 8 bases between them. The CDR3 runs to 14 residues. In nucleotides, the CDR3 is TGTGCCACCAGTGATGCGTCAGGGAACACTGAAGCTTTCTTT. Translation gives CATSDASGNTEAFF.

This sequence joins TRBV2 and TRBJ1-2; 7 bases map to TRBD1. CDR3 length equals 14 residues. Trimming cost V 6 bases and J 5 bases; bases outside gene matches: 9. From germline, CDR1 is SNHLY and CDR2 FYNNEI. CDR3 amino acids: CASSGGQAGYGYTF. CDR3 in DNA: TGTGCCAGCAGCGGTGGACAGGCGGGATATGGCTACACCTTC.

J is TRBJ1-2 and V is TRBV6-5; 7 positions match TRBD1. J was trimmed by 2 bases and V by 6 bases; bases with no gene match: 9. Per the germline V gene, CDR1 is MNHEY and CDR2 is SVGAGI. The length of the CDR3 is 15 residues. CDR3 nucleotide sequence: TGTGCCAGCAGCGCAGGGGACAGACCCAACTATGGCTACACCTTC. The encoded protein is CASSAGDRPNYGYTF.

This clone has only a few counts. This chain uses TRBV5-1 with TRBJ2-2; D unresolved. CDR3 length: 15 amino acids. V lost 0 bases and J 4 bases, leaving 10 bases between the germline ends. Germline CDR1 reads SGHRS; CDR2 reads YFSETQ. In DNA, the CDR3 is TGCGCCAGCAGCTTGGGTCCAGGTTCCACCGGGGAGCTGTTTTTT. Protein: CASSLGPGSTGELFF.

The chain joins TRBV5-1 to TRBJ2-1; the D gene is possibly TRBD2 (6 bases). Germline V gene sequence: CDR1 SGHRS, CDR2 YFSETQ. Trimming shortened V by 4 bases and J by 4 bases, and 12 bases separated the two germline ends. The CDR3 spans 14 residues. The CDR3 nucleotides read TGCGCCAGCAGCGGATCGACTAGTTACAATGAGCAGTTCTTC. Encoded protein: CASSGSTSYNEQFF.

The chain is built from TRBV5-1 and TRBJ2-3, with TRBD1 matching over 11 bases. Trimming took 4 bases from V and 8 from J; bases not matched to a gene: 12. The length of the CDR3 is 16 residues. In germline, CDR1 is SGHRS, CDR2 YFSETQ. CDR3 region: CASSPEGTGGFGTQYF. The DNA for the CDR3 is TGCGCCAGCAGCCCAGAGGGGACAGGGGGGTTTGGTACGCAGTATTTT.

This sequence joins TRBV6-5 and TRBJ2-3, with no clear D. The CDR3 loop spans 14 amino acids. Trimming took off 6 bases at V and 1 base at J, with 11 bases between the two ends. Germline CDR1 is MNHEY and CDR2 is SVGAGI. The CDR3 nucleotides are TGTGCCAGCAGCAGGTGGTACGGCACAGATACGCAGTATTTT. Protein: CASSRWYGTDTQYF.

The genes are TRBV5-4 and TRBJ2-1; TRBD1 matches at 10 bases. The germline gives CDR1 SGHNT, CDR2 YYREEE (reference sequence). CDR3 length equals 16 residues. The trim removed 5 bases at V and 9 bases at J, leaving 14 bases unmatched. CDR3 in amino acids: CASRDKDRGFQGEQFF. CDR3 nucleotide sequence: TGTGCCAGCAGAGATAAGGACAGGGGGTTTCAAGGTGAGCAGTTCTTC.

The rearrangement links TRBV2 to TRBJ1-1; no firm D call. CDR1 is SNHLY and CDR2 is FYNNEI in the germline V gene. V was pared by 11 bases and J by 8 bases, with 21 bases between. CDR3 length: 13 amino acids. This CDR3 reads CASKEGLPKEAFF. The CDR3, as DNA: TGTGCCTCCAAGGAGGGCTTACCCAAGGAAGCTTTCTTT.

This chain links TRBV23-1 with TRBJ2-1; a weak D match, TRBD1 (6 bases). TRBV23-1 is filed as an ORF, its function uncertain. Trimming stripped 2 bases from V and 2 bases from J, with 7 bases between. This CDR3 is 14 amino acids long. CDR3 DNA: TGCGCCAGCAGTCAAACAGGGACCTACAATGAGCAGTTCTTC. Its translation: CASSQTGTYNEQFF.

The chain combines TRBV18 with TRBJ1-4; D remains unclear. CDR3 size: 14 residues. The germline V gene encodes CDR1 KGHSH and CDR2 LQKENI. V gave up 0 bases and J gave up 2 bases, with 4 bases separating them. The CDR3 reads CASSPPSTNEKLFF. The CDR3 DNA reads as TGTGCCAGCTCACCACCCTCGACTAATGAAAAACTGTTTTTT.